A single sample gave rise to the 2 T cell receptor beta chains below, sequenced in a study of technical replicates of blood from a handful of donors. The repertoire was sequenced with immunoSEQ multiplex PCR; TCRdb's copy has only in-frame clones and lacks some. The repertoire holds tens of thousands of clones, with 95% to 98% as singletons. The sequenced material came from T cells isolated from PBMCs. These receptors were collected from a human donor in good health.

The sample holds one count of this clone. The chain combines TRBV28 with TRBJ2-2, with 7 bases matching TRBD1. V was clipped by 6 bases and J by 5 bases; unmatched bases: 12. Germline V gene data show CDR1 as MDHEN and CDR2 as SYDVKM. The CDR3 is 16 residues long. DNA of the CDR3: TGTGCCAGCAGAGATGAGGGGGCTGTCGGGACCGGGGAGCTGTTTTTT. This gives the protein CASRDEGAVGTGELFF.

The chain recombines TRBV2 with TRBJ2-3, with D possibly being TRBD2 (6 bases). Germline values: CDR1 SNHLY, CDR2 FYNNEI. The germline V and J ends were trimmed by 6 bases and 1 base, with 14 bases remaining between them. CDR3 length equals 15 residues. CDR3 region: CASSRLEIGTDTQYF. Here the CDR3 DNA reads TGTGCCAGCAGCAGACTAGAAATCGGCACAGATACGCAGTATTTT.